The clone carrying this TCR beta chain was seen many times. The data are from a study of early T cells in non-severe SARS-CoV-2 infection. Across the whole study: The authors sequenced bulk RNA from unsorted whole blood, leaving chains unpaired.

Trimming removed 5 bases at V and 0 bases at J, with 13 bases between. This CDR3 spans 16 amino acids. The germline CDR1 and CDR2 sequences are SGHTA and FQGNSA. Each single cDNA molecule received a unique molecular identifier. TCRdb processed the 5' RACE reads anew with MiXCR; each CDR3 protein has one entry. The sample holds about 92,000 distinct CDR3 sequences, around 15% seen once. J is TRBJ1-4 and V is TRBV7-2, with D unresolved. Specimen: whole blood. This TCR came from an adult who was a healthcare worker with PCR-confirmed SARS-CoV-2 infection or an uninfected control (not recorded which). CDR3 DNA sequence: TGTGCCAGCAGCCACCGAGAAGGTCCAACTAATGAAAAACTGTTTTTT. Its translation: CASSHREGPTNEKLFF. The whole variable domain, filled in from reference TRBV7-2 and TRBJ1-4, reads GAGVSQSPSNKVTEKGKDVELRCDPISGHTALYWYRQSLGQGLEFLIYFQGNSAPDKSGLPSDRFSAERTGGSVSTLTIQRTQQEDSAVYLCASSHREGPTNEKLFFGSGTQLSVL.